This T cell receptor beta chain stems from a study of blood T cell repertoires in COVID-19. Recruits, aged roughly 18 to 90 years, lived in 24 US areas. Membership in each cohort depended on participant-reported clinical history. All recovered Cohort 3 donors got two negative PCRs, got clearance, or saw symptom resolution. Original data processing: Reference gene primer amplification yielded estimated nucleated cell counts. Here immunoSEQ multiplex PCR was the method, and the copy in TCRdb shows in-frame clones only, minus some. That table supplies the V and J calls and clone size; D and trimming were determined from the DNA. The table lists 250,000 or so clones, around nine tenths of them singletons. The germline V gene has CDR1 SQVTM and CDR2 ANQGSEA. This CDR3 contains 12 residues. Trimming took off 3 bases at V and 3 bases at J, with 6 bases between the two ends.

This clonotype was sampled from a woman between 18 and 29 years old who had recovered from COVID-19. V is TRBV29-1 and J is TRBJ1-3; D uncertain. Sequences were obtained from PBMCs or T cells enriched from blood (not recorded which). CDR3: CSVEASGNTIYF. CDR3 nucleotides: TGCAGCGTTGAGGCTAGTGGAAACACCATATATTTT.